The subject of this entry is one T cell receptor beta chain. The source of the sample is a study of graft-versus-host responses after intestinal transplantation. Overall study: Each transplant was multivisceral, liver-intestinal, or isolated intestinal. All recipients got anti-thymocyte globulin induction, then tacrolimus and steroids for approximately 3 years. General observations from the study: Declining HvG levels early post-transplant were linked to peak circulating GvH clone levels. GvH clones occurred in recipient marrow; some first appeared in ileum or blood.

The plating included around 200,000 irradiated, violet-dye-labeled stimulator cells together with around 200,000 CFSE-labeled responder cells. Sequencing was performed with immunoSEQ multiplex PCR; in TCRdb, only in-frame clones are kept and a portion is missing. The sample has under 15,000 clones; less than 40% are singletons. Trimming cost V 3 bases and J 3 bases, with 8 bases left between them. The CDR3 consists of 14 residues. Germline-derived CDR1 and CDR2 are SGHNT and YENEEA. Sequenced material: alloreactive CD8+ T cells from a mixed lymphocyte reaction culture, taken before intestinal transplant. Indicated subset: CFSE-low proliferating T cells sorted from roughly 6-day pre-transplant mixed lymphocyte reaction (GvH or HvG direction). The chain uses TRBV11-3 and TRBJ1-4, with a weak D call TRBD1 (6 bases). The TCR was taken from a human patient who received an intestinal transplant. CDR3 protein: CASSLTGANEKLFF. The CDR3 region has the DNA TGTGCCAGCAGCTTGACAGGTGCTAATGAAAAACTGTTTTTT.